The 17 T cell receptor beta chains below were found in one sample sequenced in a study of post-analysis software for immune sequencing data. Which antigens these TCRs recognize remains unknown. Study results and caveats: Four to six TRBV segments were significantly more frequent in patients than in controls. TRBV5-6, TRBV5-1 and TRBV20-1 were among these segments.

Libraries were made from TCR beta cDNA, and they carried unique molecular identifiers. TCRdb reprocessed the PCR reads with MiXCR, giving one entry per CDR3 protein. This sample has 650,000 to 850,000 distinct CDR3 sequences, with more than 45% found just once. The sequencing sample was made of blood. The receptors originated from a girl aged 5-17 years with multiple sclerosis.

The rearrangement uses TRBV28 and TRBJ2-7, with 7 bases that match TRBD1. V trimming: 7 bases; J trimming: 0 bases; junction bases outside the gene matches: 6. The length of the CDR3 is 14 residues. The germline CDR1 and CDR2 sequences are MDHEN and SYDVKM. CDR3 in DNA: TGTGCCAGCATCAGGGGGTACAGCTCCTACGAGCAGTACTTC. The encoded protein is CASIRGYSSYEQYF.

CDR3 protein: CASTRLAQGNEQFF. The CDR3 region has the DNA TGTGCCAGCACTCGACTAGCGCAGGGCAATGAGCAGTTCTTC. This chain connects TRBV6-5 to TRBJ2-1, with 8 nucleotides matching TRBD2. The CDR3 loop spans 14 amino acids. Germline V gene lookup returns CDR1 MNHEY and CDR2 SVGAGI. Trimming at V came to 7 bases and at J to 6 bases, leaving 8 bases not matched to a gene.

This chain connects TRBV4-2 to TRBJ2-5, with 10 bases aligning to TRBD2. The germline V gene encodes CDR1 LGHNA and CDR2 YNFKEQ. V gave up 1 base and J gave up 3 bases; unmatched junction bases: 8. This CDR3 has 17 residues. The CDR3 sequence is CASSQVGRGLAEETQYF. CDR3 sequence (DNA): TGTGCCAGCAGCCAAGTGGGGCGCGGACTAGCGGAAGAGACCCAGTACTTC.

This chain links TRBV24-1 with TRBJ2-3, with TRBD1 identical over 8 bases. This CDR3 is 16 amino acids long. Germline lookup yields CDR1 KGHDR and CDR2 SFDVKD. The junction had 7 bases not matched to a gene; V was cut back by 4 bases and J by 2 bases. CDR3 in amino acids: CATSETYRGNTDTQYF. CDR3 bases: TGTGCCACCAGTGAGACTTACAGGGGGAACACAGATACGCAGTATTTT.

The chain links TRBV7-3 to TRBJ1-2; D is possibly TRBD1 (6 bases). The V end lost 2 bases, the J end lost 3 bases, and 19 bases lay between the germline ends. The CDR3 loop spans 17 amino acids. The germline gives CDR1 SGHTA, CDR2 FQGTGA. CDR3 DNA: TGTGCCAGCAGCTTACGCCCGGGGGCTACCACTCACTATGGCTACACCTTC. It yields the protein CASSLRPGATTHYGYTF.

This clonotype was recorded a few times. The chain uses TRBV5-1 and TRBJ2-1; weak D call: TRBD2 (6 bases). V lost 1 base to trimming and J lost 2 bases, with 19 bases between them. The CDR3 spans 18 residues. Germline CDR1 and CDR2: SGHRS and YFSETQ. The CDR3 here is CASSLSPGLANTYNEQFF. The CDR3 nucleotides read TGCGCCAGCAGCTTGTCACCCGGGCTAGCGAATACCTACAATGAGCAGTTCTTC. Using reference TRBV5-1 and TRBJ2-1 for the parts outside the CDR3, the full variable domain is KAGVTQTPRYLIKTRGQQVTLSCSPISGHRSVSWYQQTPGQGLQFLFEYFSETQRNKGNFPGRFSGRQFSNSRSEMNVSTLELGDSALYLCASSLSPGLANTYNEQFFGPGTRLTVL.

The V and J genes are TRBV19 and TRBJ1-4, with D possibly matching TRBD1 (5 bases). Trimming shortened V by 6 bases and J by 0 bases, and 14 bases separated the two germline ends. Germline V gives CDR1 LNHDA, CDR2 SQIVND (reference sequence). The CDR3 totals 16 residues. CDR3 amino acids: CASRSRDGATNEKLFF. CDR3 coding DNA: TGTGCCAGTAGGTCCCGGGACGGCGCAACTAATGAAAAACTGTTTTTT.

The chain is built from TRBV7-9 and TRBJ2-5, with TRBD2 identical over 13 bases. The CDR3 runs to 16 residues. Trimming at V came to 4 bases and at J to 2 bases, leaving 4 bases not matched to a gene. Looked up from germline, CDR1 is SEHNR and CDR2 is FQNEAQ (reference sequence). Here the CDR3 DNA reads TGTGCCAGCAGCTCCCCGGGACTAGCGGGGCAAGAGACCCAGTACTTC. Protein: CASSSPGLAGQETQYF.

This chain joins TRBV5-1 and TRBJ1-1; TRBD1 might be the D (6 bases). V was pared by 6 bases and J by 3 bases, with 15 bases between. CDR3 size: 14 residues. Germline lookup yields CDR1 SGHRS and CDR2 YFSETQ. CDR3 loop: CASKYGGWDTEAFF. CDR3 nucleotides: TGCGCCAGCAAATACGGGGGCTGGGACACTGAAGCTTTCTTT.

This clonotype has a handful of counts. The chain joins TRBV3-1 to TRBJ2-7; D is unclear. V was trimmed by 0 bases and J by 1 base, leaving 10 bases between them. Germline values: CDR1 LGHDT, CDR2 YNNKEL (reference sequence). This CDR3 comprises 15 residues. This CDR3 is CASSQEGTASYEQYF. In DNA form, the CDR3 reads TGTGCCAGCAGCCAAGAAGGAACAGCATCCTACGAGCAGTACTTC.

The CDR3 DNA is TGTGCCAGCAGCCCGGGACAGAAGATGAACACTGAAGCTTTCTTT. Translation: CASSPGQKMNTEAFF. This chain links TRBV6-2 or TRBV6-3 with TRBJ1-1; 7 bases agree with TRBD1. Germline assignment: CDR1 MNHEY and CDR2 SVGEGT. CDR3 length: 15 residues. The ends lost 6 bases at V and 0 bases at J; junction bases unmatched: 7.

This clonotype was counted between two and nine times. This chain joins TRBV27 and TRBJ2-1; maybe TRBD2 (6 bases). Germline CDR1 is MNHEY and CDR2 is SMNVEV (reference sequence). Deletions cut 2 bases from V and 2 bases from J, with 10 bases between. This CDR3 comprises 15 residues. The CDR3 coding sequence is TGTGCCAGCAGTTTAACCCCGGGGGCCTACAATGAGCAGTTCTTC. It is translated as CASSLTPGAYNEQFF.

This clonotype was observed once. This chain joins TRBV27 and TRBJ2-4; D is perhaps TRBD2 (7 bases). The DNA end is more similar to TRBJ2-5, so the J call may be wrong. CDR3 length: 15 amino acids. The germline V gene encodes CDR1 MNHEY and CDR2 SMNVEV (reference sequence). Written as DNA, the CDR3 is TGTGCCAGCAGTCCCCGGGGCAGGGGAGGGGAGACCCAGTACTTC. Protein: CASSPRGRGGETQYF.

The V call is TRBV20-1, the J call TRBJ2-1; the D gene is possibly TRBD2 (6 bases). V lost 1 base and J lost 15, with 16 bases in between. This CDR3 contains 12 residues. CDR1 DFQATT and CDR2 SNEGSKA come from the germline V gene (reference sequence). The CDR3 nucleotides are TGCAGTGCTAGAGGCTCGCGACTAGTGCCGTTCTTC. Translating it yields CSARGSRLVPFF.

With respect to this clonotype: This clone may be a read error of a much larger clone one base away. This chain's CDR3 is CANSDGLAGGNEQFF. The DNA for the CDR3 is TGTGCCAACAGCGACGGACTAGCGGGAGGTAATGAGCAGTTCTTC. This sequence joins TRBV7-8 and TRBJ2-1, with 14 positions matching TRBD2. There are 15 residues in the CDR3. Germline V CDR1 and CDR2: SGHVS, FQNEAQ.

This sequence joins TRBV28 and TRBJ2-5, with D tentatively TRBD2 (5 bases). The V end lost 4 bases, the J end lost 4 bases, and 19 bases lay between the germline ends. Germline CDR1 is MDHEN and CDR2 is SYDVKM. The length of the CDR3 is 16 residues. CDR3 in DNA: TGTGCCAGCAGTTCATATCGCCCCCGTGGAGGAGAGACCCAGTACTTC. It is translated as CASSSYRPRGGETQYF.

This chain uses TRBV29-1 with TRBJ2-1; 7 nucleotides line up with TRBD1. Germline lookup yields CDR1 SQVTM and CDR2 ANQGSEA. After removal of 6 bases from V and 2 bases from J, the junction contained 4 bases not matched to a gene. CDR3 length equals 13 residues. The CDR3 DNA reads as TGCAGCGTAGACACAGGGGCCTACAATGAGCAGTTCTTC. Amino acid sequence: CSVDTGAYNEQFF.